This TCR beta chain is drawn from a study of cytomegalovirus exposure and HLA in healthy donors. This CDR3 spans 15 amino acids. PCR used 60 Vbeta primers and 13 Jbeta primers. Here immunoSEQ multiplex PCR was the method, and the copy in TCRdb shows in-frame clones only, minus some. This sample has around 120,000 clones, with roughly 69% found just once. The source of this sequence is a human donor in good health. The chain combines TRBV7-5 with TRBJ2-1; no check of the table's D call, TRBD2, against the DNA was made. TRBV7-5 is listed as a pseudogene. Sequenced input: PBMCs. CDR3 sequence: CARRLSGRAYNEQFF. The CDR3 coding sequence is TGTGCCAGAAGACTTAGCGGGAGAGCCTACAATGAGCAGTTCTTC.